The 10 T cell receptor beta chains below come from one sample, sequenced in a study of T cell repertoires in aging, cancer and after chemotherapy. Rearranged V-D-J TRB sequences were amplified with a mixed TRB-A/B primer pool. TCRdb re-called the multiplex PCR reads with MiXCR, one entry per CDR3 protein. Of more than 2,500 distinct CDR3 sequences in the sample, 25% to 30% were seen once. Peripheral blood genomic DNA, not sorted cells or RNA, was the template. The sample was blood. Receptor source: a human donor in good health.

In regard to this clonotype: A much larger clone lies a single base off, so this may be a read error. V is TRBV12-3 or TRBV12-4 and J is TRBJ1-6, with 7 positions matching TRBD1. This CDR3 is built from 16 residues. For the CDR3, the DNA is TGTGCCAGCAGTTCGGGACAGTCTTCAAATAATTTACCCCTCCACTTT. It translates to CASSSGQSSNNLPLHF.

V and J are TRBV6-5 and TRBJ1-1, with TRBD1 as a possible D gene (5 bases). Germline V gene lookup returns CDR1 MNHEY and CDR2 SVGAGI. The CDR3 contains 14 residues. V was cut by 6 bases and J by 0 bases, with 11 bases left in between. The CDR3 sequence: CASSITRVNTEAFF. CDR3 bases: TGTGCCAGCAGCATTACCAGGGTGAACACTGAAGCTTTCTTT.

The chain couples TRBV5-6 to TRBJ1-4, with a possible D match to TRBD1 (6 bases). Trimming took off 1 base at V and 8 bases at J, with 12 bases between the two ends. CDR1 and CDR2 (germline): SGHDT, YYEEEE. This CDR3 has 14 residues. The CDR3 nucleotides read TGTGCCAGCAGCTTGCGGGGGGCGGACGAAAAACTGTTTTTT. Its translation: CASSLRGADEKLFF.

V and J are TRBV19 and TRBJ1-1; 7 bases are a match to TRBD1. The length of the CDR3 is 15 residues. CDR1 and CDR2 (germline): LNHDA, SQIVND (reference sequence). Germline trimming cut 5 bases from V and 4 bases from J; bases unmatched to any gene: 10. The chain's CDR3 is CASSPWAGGGTEAFF. CDR3 nucleotides: TGTGCCAGTAGTCCCTGGGCAGGGGGAGGCACTGAAGCTTTCTTT. The full variable domain, in which reference TRBV19 and TRBJ1-1 provide the parts outside the CDR3, is DGGITQSPKYLFRKEGQNVTLSCEQNLNHDAMYWYRQDPGQGLRLIYYSQIVNDFQKGDIAEGYSVSREKKESFPLTVTSAQKNPTAFYLCASSPWAGGGTEAFFGQGTRLTVV.

This clonotype is judged medium-sized (0.01 to 0.1%). This chain uses TRBV6-1 with TRBJ1-2; TRBD1 might be the D (6 bases). Trimming took off 4 bases at V and 5 bases at J, with 17 bases between the two ends. The CDR3 extends over 15 amino acids. Germline values: CDR1 MNHNS, CDR2 SASEGT. As DNA, the CDR3 is TGTGCCAGCAGTGGGCAGGGGAGGAGTTCGTATGGCTACACCTTC. Translating it yields CASSGQGRSSYGYTF.

This clonotype was seen a few times. This chain connects TRBV14 to TRBJ2-1; D ambiguous. The CDR3 loop spans 13 amino acids. CDR1 and CDR2 from the germline V gene are SGHDN and FVKESK. Trimming removed 1 base at V and 4 bases at J, with 5 bases between. The CDR3: CASSQAFYNEQFF. The CDR3 bases are TGTGCCAGCAGCCAAGCCTTTTACAATGAGCAGTTCTTC.

By its share, this clonotype is medium-sized. The V call is TRBV18, the J call TRBJ1-2; possible D gene TRBD1, 5 bases. CDR3 size: 13 residues. The germline CDR1 and CDR2 sequences are KGHSH and LQKENI. V lost 5 bases, J lost 8 bases, and 15 bases lay in between. The CDR3 coding sequence is TGTGCCAGCTCATCGGGGACCGTCCGGGGCTACACCTTC. Translated, it gives CASSSGTVRGYTF.

This clonotype rates as large. CDR3 loop: CSVASIAGGPREQFF. CDR3 nucleotides: TGCAGCGTGGCTAGCATAGCGGGAGGGCCACGTGAGCAGTTCTTC. The V call is TRBV29-1, the J call TRBJ2-1, with 11 bases identical to TRBD2. CDR3 length: 15 amino acids. Trimming took 6 bases from V and 9 from J; bases not matched to a gene: 13. From germline, CDR1 is SQVTM and CDR2 ANQGSEA.

This clonotype was seen a handful of times. The V gene is TRBV27, the J gene TRBJ1-4; 9 bases map to TRBD1. The CDR3 has 15 amino acids. Losses at the gene ends were 10 bases for V and 2 bases for J; bases not matched to a gene: 8. Germline V lookup: CDR1 MNHEY, CDR2 SMNVEV (reference sequence). The CDR3 DNA reads as TGTGCCACCTCGGACAGGGGTTTTACTAATGAAAAACTGTTTTTT. Its protein product is CATSDRGFTNEKLFF.

In this sample, this clonotype turned up a few times. The DNA of the CDR3 is TGTGCCAGCAGCTTAGTTAGCGGGAGTCCCTATGGTGAGCAGTTCTTC. Translating gives CASSLVSGSPYGEQFF. The V and J genes are TRBV7-6 and TRBJ2-1; TRBD2 agrees at 9 bases. Unmatched junction bases numbered 10, after V lost 1 base and J lost 9 bases. The CDR3 is 16 residues long. Germline assignment: CDR1 SGHVS and CDR2 FNYEAQ. Variable domain in full (rest from reference TRBV7-6 and TRBJ2-1): GAGVSQSPRYKVTKRGQDVALRCDPISGHVSLYWYRQALGQGPEFLTYFNYEAQQDKSGLPNDRFSAERPEGSISTLTIQRTEQRDSAMYRCASSLVSGSPYGEQFFGPGTRLTVL.